This T cell receptor beta chain was found in a study of cytomegalovirus exposure and HLA in healthy donors. Details on this clone: The antigen remains unidentified.

Study-wide points: Per a prior analysis, the majority of TCR beta V segments were productive roughly 87% or roughly 30% of the time. Specificity for CMV antigens was confirmed in vitro for a few of the CMV-associated chains. The classifier reportedly diagnosed cytomegalovirus status with high specificity and sensitivity. There were approximately 150 TCR beta chains listed as cytomegalovirus-associated.

Use of 60 Vbeta and 13 Jbeta primers characterized the PCR. The assay was immunoSEQ multiplex PCR, and TCRdb's table has in-frame clones only and misses some. The table shows 90,000 to 150,000 clones, with roughly three fifths occurring only once. The receptor was derived from a man aged 40-49 years in good health and CMV-seropositive. The sample consisted of PBMCs.

The CDR3 region is CASRVGQGGNQPQHF. In DNA form, the CDR3 reads TGTGCCAGCCGAGTGGGACAGGGTGGAAATCAGCCCCAGCATTTT. This chain connects TRBV2 to TRBJ1-5; 9 bases align to TRBD1. Germline-derived CDR1 and CDR2 are SNHLY and FYNNEI. The CDR3 is made up of 15 amino acids. The ends lost 8 bases at V and 4 bases at J; junction bases unmatched: 9.